This paragraph covers one T cell receptor (beta chain) sequence. In the original workflow: Filtering differed for immunoSEQ, which gave only junction sequences without quality scores. TCRdb keeps only in-frame clones here, not all; method: immunoSEQ multiplex PCR. Clone size and the V and J calls come from that table; the DNA yielded D and trimming. The sample lists approximately 1.9 million clones, about 93% seen once, with roughly 1.7% in the top ten. The sample is drawn from a study of shared clonotypes between healthy human individuals. Study overall: The donors, two women and a few men, were aged 18 to 49.

Terminally differentiated effector memory CD45RA+ cells were excluded from the naive CD8 cells, which were CD45RO-negative and positively selected for CCR7. Caucasian adults living in Nashville, Tennessee, provided all samples. The germline gives CDR1 MDHEN, CDR2 SYDVKM. There are 16 residues in the CDR3. With V trimmed by 4 bases and J by 0 bases, 8 bases remained unmatched. The clonotype comes from a young man in good health. Some clones in this sample may be carry-over from other donors' samples. The chain employs TRBV28 and TRBJ2-7; TRBD1 aligns across 8 bases. Sequencing input: naive CD8+ T cells from PBMCs. The CDR3 here is CASSSPGQAFSYEQYF. CDR3 coding DNA: TGTGCCAGCAGTTCACCGGGACAGGCCTTCTCCTACGAGCAGTACTTC.